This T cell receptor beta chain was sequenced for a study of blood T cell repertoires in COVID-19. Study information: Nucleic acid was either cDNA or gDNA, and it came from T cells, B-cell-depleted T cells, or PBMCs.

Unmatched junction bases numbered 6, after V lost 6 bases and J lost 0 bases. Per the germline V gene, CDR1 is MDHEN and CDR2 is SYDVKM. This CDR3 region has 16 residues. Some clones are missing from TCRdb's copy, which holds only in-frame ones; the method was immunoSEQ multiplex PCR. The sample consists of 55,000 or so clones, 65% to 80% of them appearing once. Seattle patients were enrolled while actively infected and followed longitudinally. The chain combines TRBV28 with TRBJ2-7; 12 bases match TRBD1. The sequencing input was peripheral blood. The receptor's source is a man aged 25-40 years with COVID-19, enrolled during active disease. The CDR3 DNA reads TGTGCCAGCAGACCTGGGACAGGGGGCTTCTCCTACGAGCAGTACTTC. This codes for CASRPGTGGFSYEQYF. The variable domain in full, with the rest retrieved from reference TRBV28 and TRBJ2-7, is DVKVTQSSRYLVKRTGEKVFLECVQDMDHENMFWYRQDPGLGLRLIYFSYDVKMKEKGDIPEGYSVSREKKERFSLILESASTNQTSMYLCASRPGTGGFSYEQYFGPGTRLTVT.